This note documents a single T cell receptor (beta chain) sequence. Sequenced by immunoSEQ multiplex PCR; TCRdb stores in-frame clones only, minus some. Here the sample spans tens of thousands of clones, about 85% being singletons. This entry comes from a study of blood T cell repertoires in COVID-19. This CDR3 contains 13 residues. V lost 3 bases, J lost 11 bases, and 11 bases lay in between. Germline CDR1 KGHSH, CDR2 LQKENI. Enrolled during active infection, Seattle patients were then followed longitudinally. This TCR derives from an elderly woman with COVID-19, enrolled during active disease. The J gene is TRBJ1-6, the V gene TRBV18; no clear D. Input material: peripheral blood. The CDR3 DNA is TGTGCCAGCTCACCCGCGGAGGAAACACCCCTCCACTTT. It is translated as CASSPAEETPLHF.